The clone carrying this T cell receptor (beta chain) was seen just once. The antigen remains undetermined. These data come from a study of cytomegalovirus exposure and HLA in healthy donors. Regarding the study as a whole: Common viral pathogens seemed, in a later analysis, to connect with several of the most significant clusters.

Primers included in the PCR were 60 Vbeta and 13 Jbeta primers. Assay used: immunoSEQ multiplex PCR; TCRdb lists only in-frame clones, some missing. The sample includes about 59,000 clones, roughly 80% of them seen just once. V shed 5 bases and J 1 base; nucleotides not matched to a gene: 0. Germline V gene sequence: CDR1 LNHDA, CDR2 SQIVND (reference sequence). The length of the CDR3 is 13 residues. This TCR came from a human donor in good health. This chain connects TRBV19 to TRBJ1-1; 8 bases align to TRBD1. The sample taken for sequencing was PBMCs. This CDR3 reads CASSDRGNTEAFF. The CDR3 DNA follows: TGTGCCAGTAGTGACAGGGGGAACACTGAAGCTTTCTTT.